This T cell receptor (delta chain) was obtained from a study of gamma-delta T cells after stem cell transplantation (TCRdb year 2016). Inclusive of the bounding cysteine and phenylalanine, the CDR3 is 20 residues long. The sequence is cut down to CDR3 DNA, 60 bases in frame from base 1. V loses 2 bases at its end and J loses 2 bases; junction bases beyond the gene matches: 19. Sequences TSWWSYY (CDR1) and QGS (CDR2) are obtained from the germline V gene. About this clone itself: Its antigen remains undetermined. Nothing much larger sits one base from this clone, and base qualities are not available.

The protocol used for the library was RT-PCR. TCRdb lists the instrument as Illumina MiSeq. TCRdb reprocessed the public reads with the caller CATT; rows with the same DNA were merged afterwards. Across this sample there are roughly 2,400 delta-chain clones, with 20% to 25% seen only once. The ten most abundant clones make up 8.6% of the sample. Rearrangement joined TRDV1 to TRDJ1; 8 bases in the middle match TRDD3. TCRdb records no J gene; here it was assigned by comparing the DNA to germline. This sequence originates from a human donor. It is not recorded whose cells these are; they may come from a transplant donor. Sample: gamma-delta T cells. The nucleotide sequence is given as TGTGCTCTTGGGGAAAAAGGATCAGAACTGGGGGGGGTGCGGACCGATAAACTCATCTTT. This is translated as CALGEKGSELGGVRTDKLIF.